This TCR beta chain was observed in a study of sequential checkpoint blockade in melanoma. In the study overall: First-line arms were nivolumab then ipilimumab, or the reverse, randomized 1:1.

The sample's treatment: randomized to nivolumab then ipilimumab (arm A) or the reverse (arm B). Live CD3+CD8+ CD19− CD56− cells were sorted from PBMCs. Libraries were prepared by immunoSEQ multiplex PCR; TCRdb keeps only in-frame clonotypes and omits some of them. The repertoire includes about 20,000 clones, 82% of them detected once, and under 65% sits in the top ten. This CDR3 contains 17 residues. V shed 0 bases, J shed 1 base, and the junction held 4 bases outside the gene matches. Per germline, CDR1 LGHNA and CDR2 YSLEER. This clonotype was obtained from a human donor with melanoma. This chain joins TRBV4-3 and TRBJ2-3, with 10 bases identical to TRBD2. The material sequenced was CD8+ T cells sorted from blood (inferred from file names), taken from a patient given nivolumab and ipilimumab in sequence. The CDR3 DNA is TGCGCCAGCAGCCAAGATAGGCTAGCGGGGGGCACAGATACGCAGTATTTT. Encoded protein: CASSQDRLAGGTDTQYF.